This passage covers 23 T cell receptor beta chains from one sample sequenced in a study of chemoradiotherapy in HPV16-positive cancers. Assay used: immunoSEQ multiplex PCR; TCRdb lists only in-frame clones, some missing. The repertoire includes some 19,000 clones, roughly 82% of them detected once, and about 3.5% sits in the top ten. The material sequenced was blood, taken from a patient who underwent chemoradiotherapy. All receptors come from a human donor with HPV-associated anogenital cancer.

This clone was seen just once. The chain recombines TRBV28 with TRBJ1-5; D gene unclear. This CDR3 region has 11 residues. Germline CDR1 MDHEN, CDR2 SYDVKM. V lost 5 bases to trimming and J lost 4 bases, with 3 bases between them. CDR3 loop: CASSANQPQHF. As DNA, the CDR3 is TGTGCCAGCAGTGCAAATCAGCCCCAGCATTTT.

V gene TRBV7-2 combines with J gene TRBJ2-7; D is undetermined. Germline CDR1 SGHTA, CDR2 FQGNSA. The ends were cut back, 4 bases at V and 6 bases at J, with 13 bases in the middle. The CDR3 runs 13 residues. The CDR3 DNA sequence: TGTGCCAGCAGCTCGAATGCCCGGGTCGAGCAGTACTTC. It is translated as CASSSNARVEQYF.

The chain has TRBV15 and TRBJ2-6; D possibly uses TRBD1 or TRBD2 (5 bases each). The CDR3 consists of 15 residues. Trimming removed 4 bases from V and 0 bases from J, with 7 bases in between. CDR1 and CDR2 from the germline V gene are LNHNV and YYDKDF (reference sequence). The CDR3 is CATSMGDSGANVLTF. The CDR3 bases are TGTGCCACCAGCATGGGGGACTCTGGGGCCAACGTCCTGACTTTC.

The chain couples TRBV7-6 to TRBJ1-1, with unresolved D. Trimming removed 5 bases from V and 3 bases from J, with 7 bases in between. Germline CDR1 and CDR2: SGHVS and FNYEAQ. The CDR3 spans 12 residues. This chain's CDR3 is CASSGPYTEAFF. The CDR3, as DNA: TGTGCCAGCAGCGGGCCGTACACTGAAGCTTTCTTT.

This clone was seen just once. Germline and junction disagree at one end, which may indicate a read error. The V and J genes are TRBV4-1 and TRBJ2-2, with D perhaps being TRBD1 or TRBD2 (5 bases each). Germline CDR1 is MGHRA and CDR2 is YSYEKL. CDR3 length: 15 residues. DNA of the CDR3: TGCGCCAGCAGCGAAGAATGGGGGATCACCGGGGAGCTGTTTTTT. Its protein is CASSEEWGITGELFF.

This clone was found a few times. The chain recombines TRBV5-1 with TRBJ1-5; D uncertain. CDR1 SGHRS and CDR2 YFSETQ come from the germline V gene. This CDR3 has 15 residues. The germline V and J ends were trimmed by 0 bases and 4 bases, with 11 bases remaining between them. The CDR3 DNA is TGCGCCAGCAGCTTGGGGGAGTTTGAGAATCAGCCCCAGCATTTT. It specifies CASSLGEFENQPQHF.

J is TRBJ1-3 and V is TRBV6-5; 7 bases match TRBD1. V shed 5 bases, J shed 0 bases, and the junction held 4 bases outside the gene matches. Germline V gene data show CDR1 as MNHEY and CDR2 as SVGAGI. The CDR3 extends over 15 amino acids. The CDR3 sequence is CASSRRQGSGNTIYF. The CDR3, as DNA: TGTGCCAGCAGTCGTCGACAGGGCTCTGGAAACACCATATATTTT.

The rearrangement uses TRBV6-6 and TRBJ2-1; no definite D call. Germline CDR1 is MNHNY and CDR2 is SVGAGI (reference sequence). CDR3 length: 16 amino acids. The V end was cut by 4 bases, the J end by 3 bases, with 16 bases between. This CDR3 is CASSFKTVGLYNEQFF. For the CDR3, the DNA is TGTGCCAGCAGTTTCAAAACTGTGGGCCTCTACAATGAGCAGTTCTTC.

This clone was seen a single time. CDR3 DNA sequence: TGTGCCAGCAGCTACAGCAGAGGGTCCGCCTCCTACGAGCAGTACTTC. Protein sequence: CASSYSRGSASYEQYF. V gene TRBV6-5 combines with J gene TRBJ2-7; the D gene is possibly TRBD2 (5 bases). The CDR3 sequence is 16 residues long. From germline, CDR1 is MNHEY and CDR2 SVGAGI. The V end was cut by 6 bases, the J end by 0 bases, with 18 bases between.

This chain connects TRBV14 to TRBJ1-6; no definite D call. V lost 1 base and J lost 7, with 8 bases in between. CDR1 is SGHDN and CDR2 is FVKESK in the germline V gene. This CDR3 has 14 residues. CDR3 protein: CASSQGRENSPLHF. The CDR3 DNA follows: TGTGCCAGCAGCCAAGGACGGGAAAATTCACCCCTCCACTTT.

This chain connects TRBV5-6 to TRBJ1-5; D unresolved. The V and J ends lost 4 bases and 2 bases respectively, with 13 bases between them. This CDR3 spans 15 amino acids. Germline V CDR1 and CDR2: SGHDT, YYEEEE. The CDR3 DNA reads TGTGCCAGCAGCCGGACTAAAGAGGGCAATCAGCCCCAGCATTTT. It codes for CASSRTKEGNQPQHF.

The J gene is TRBJ2-2, the V gene TRBV2; 7 bases line up with TRBD1. CDR3 size: 15 residues. V was pared by 5 bases and J by 3 bases, with 6 bases of the junction left unmatched. Germline CDR1 is SNHLY and CDR2 is FYNNEI. CDR3 nucleotide sequence: TGTGCCAGCAGTACCACAGGGGCGGACACCGGGGAGCTGTTTTTT. Its translation: CASSTTGADTGELFF.

The rearrangement joins TRBV5-1 to TRBJ2-3, with D possibly called TRBD1 or TRBD2 (6 bases each). Trimming took 0 bases from V and 2 from J, leaving 16 bases between them. Germline values: CDR1 SGHRS, CDR2 YFSETQ. This CDR3 is 17 amino acids long. DNA for the CDR3: TGCGCCAGCAGCTTGGCCCTTGAGGGGGGACCCACAGATACGCAGTATTTT. Its translation is CASSLALEGGPTDTQYF.

The V gene is TRBV2, the J gene TRBJ1-4, with TRBD1 matching 9 bases. This CDR3 has 15 amino acids. CDR1 SNHLY and CDR2 FYNNEI come from the germline V gene. V lost 2 bases to trimming and J lost 10 bases; unmatched junction nucleotides: 8. CDR3 DNA sequence: TGTGCCAGCAGTGAACCCGACAGGGGACAGGGAAAACTGTTTTTT. This encodes CASSEPDRGQGKLFF.

The V gene is TRBV15, the J gene TRBJ1-3, with unresolved D. The CDR3 is 14 residues long. V lost 3 bases and J lost 2, with 8 bases in between. Germline assignment: CDR1 LNHNV and CDR2 YYDKDF (reference sequence). CDR3 bases: TGTGCCACCAGCAGGGAGTCGGCTGGAAACACCATATATTTT. Its translation: CATSRESAGNTIYF.

This clone was seen only once. The rearrangement links TRBV28 to TRBJ1-1; D is uncertain. Germline V gives CDR1 MDHEN, CDR2 SYDVKM. V was pared by 3 bases and J by 7 bases, with 9 bases between. This CDR3 has 12 residues. The CDR3 protein is CASSFGWGEAFF. DNA for the CDR3: TGTGCCAGCAGTTTCGGGTGGGGTGAAGCTTTCTTT.

V and J are TRBV7-9 and TRBJ2-1; 8 positions agree with TRBD1. The CDR3 is 15 residues long. CDR1 and CDR2 (germline): SEHNR, FQNEAQ (reference sequence). V was pared by 2 bases and J by 8 bases, with 8 bases of the junction left unmatched. Here the CDR3 DNA reads TGTGCCAGCAGCTTAAAGACCAGGGGGCTACATGAGCAGTTCTTC. The encoded protein is CASSLKTRGLHEQFF.

V gene TRBV10-3 combines with J gene TRBJ1-2; TRBD1 agrees at 7 bases. This CDR3 has 15 amino acids. CDR1 ENHRY and CDR2 SYGVKD come from the germline V gene. V was pared by 0 bases and J by 4 bases, with 5 bases of the junction left unmatched. The CDR3 DNA follows: TGTGCCATCAGTGAGTCGACCGGGACAGCCTATGGCTACACCTTC. Amino acids: CAISESTGTAYGYTF.

The chain joins TRBV7-2 to TRBJ1-5, with D possibly matching TRBD1 (5 bases). CDR3 length equals 16 residues. Germline lookup yields CDR1 SGHTA and CDR2 FQGNSA. V lost 4 bases, J lost 0 bases, and 13 bases lay in between. The CDR3 DNA follows: TGTGCCAGCAGCTCCCTGGGGGGGAGTAGCAATCAGCCCCAGCATTTT. Protein product: CASSSLGGSSNQPQHF.

This clone is judged medium-sized. The chain combines TRBV6-5 with TRBJ2-7; D unresolved. CDR1 is MNHEY and CDR2 is SVGAGI in the germline V gene. This CDR3 is 13 amino acids long. Trimming shortened V by 4 bases and J by 2 bases, and 9 bases separated the two germline ends. The CDR3 DNA reads as TGTGCCAGCAGTTCGGCAAAGACCTACGAGCAGTACTTC. Translation: CASSSAKTYEQYF.

With respect to this clone: Mismatch with germline at one junction end may stem from a read error. The chain has TRBV7-7 and TRBJ1-4; 9 nucleotides match TRBD1. The CDR3 runs 16 residues. The V gene's germline CDR1 is SSHAT and CDR2 FNYEAQ (reference sequence). The CDR3 nucleotides read TGTGCTAGCAGCTTAAGCGCCGGGACAGGGACTGAAAAACTGTTTTTT. Protein product: CASSLSAGTGTEKLFF. The full variable domain, completed using reference TRBV7-7 and TRBJ1-4, is GAGVSQSPRYKVTKRGQDVTLRCDPISSHATLYWYQQALGQGPEFLTYFNYEAQPDKSGLPSDRFSAERPEGSISTLTIQRTEQRDSAMYRCASSLSAGTGTEKLFFGSGTQLSVL.

The V call is TRBV4-2, the J call TRBJ1-2; 8 bases map to TRBD1. This CDR3 is 16 amino acids long. Germline CDR1 reads LGHNA; CDR2 reads YNFKEQ. The J segment lost 0 bases and the V segment lost 0 bases, leaving 3 bases of the junction unmatched. Written as DNA, the CDR3 is TGTGCCAGCAGCCAAGACGGACAGGGAGCTAACTATGGCTACACCTTC. Translating gives CASSQDGQGANYGYTF.

The V and J genes are TRBV18 and TRBJ1-1; D is ambiguous. The CDR3 consists of 13 residues. The germline V gene has CDR1 KGHSH and CDR2 LQKENI. V lost 3 bases and J 3 bases, leaving 8 bases between the germline ends. Here the CDR3 DNA reads TGTGCCAGCTCACCCAAGATGGACACTGAAGCTTTCTTT. Amino acid sequence: CASSPKMDTEAFF.